This entry is about one TCR beta chain. The antigen is not known. TCRdb's copy holds only in-frame clones and misses some; the assay was immunoSEQ multiplex PCR. The profile shows around 80,000 clones, over 80% of them singletons. These data originate in a study of OX40 agonist ivuxolimab in advanced cancers. Study overall: The mean age was roughly 60 years, ranging from about 23 to 85, with around four fifths of participants male. Broader study findings: By week 6 at 0.1 to 3.0 mg/kg, blood CD4+ and CD8+ T cells had expanded clonally.

The V end was cut by 4 bases, the J end by 5 bases, with 19 bases between. CDR1 and CDR2 (germline): ENHRY, SYGVKD. The CDR3 contains 16 residues. This receptor was taken from an adult with an advanced solid tumor such as melanoma, head and neck, liver or kidney cancer. The J gene is TRBJ2-3, the V gene TRBV10-3, with D tentatively TRBD1 (7 bases). The source material was CD4+ or CD8+ T cells sorted from blood, sampled in a trial of the OX40 agonist ivuxolimab. The CDR3 sequence: CAISVGGTATQDTQYF. CDR3 in DNA: TGTGCCATCAGTGTTGGGGGGACAGCTACACAAGATACGCAGTATTTT.